The clone carrying this T cell receptor (beta chain) was observed a handful of times. Its antigen is unknown. Time point noted: baseline pretreatment blood. Treatment given: 15 Gy SBRT to primary tumor, nephrectomy 4 weeks later. Clear cell pathology was present in this patient's renal cell carcinoma. Germline V CDR1 and CDR2: MGHRA, YSYEKL. The CDR3 is made up of 15 amino acids. The trim removed 5 bases at V and 4 bases at J, leaving 10 bases unmatched. This entry comes from a study of radiation and T cells in renal cell carcinoma. About the research overall: Nephrectomy followed 15 Gy stereotactic body radiation by 4 weeks.

Sequencing was performed with immunoSEQ multiplex PCR; in TCRdb, only in-frame clones are kept and a portion is missing. Of 100,000 to 150,000 clones listed, approximately 78% are singletons. General observations from the study: Without pretreatment biopsies, baseline tumor clonotype presence was undetermined. In blood, top tumor clones expanded by 2 weeks, shrinking by 4.

The material sequenced was blood, taken from a patient whose treatment included radiotherapy and nephrectomy. This chain joins TRBV4-1 and TRBJ1-1, with 7 bases matching TRBD1. This clonotype was obtained from a woman aged 60-75 years with renal cell carcinoma. This CDR3 is CASSLLGQAGTEAFF. The DNA for the CDR3 is TGCGCCAGCAGCTTATTAGGACAGGCGGGCACTGAAGCTTTCTTT.